This is a list of T cell receptor beta chains from one sample in a study of T cell repertoires in cytomegalovirus infection. The antigens these receptors bind are not known. TCRdb passed the reads through MiXCR, listing each CDR3 protein once. The sample consists of 370,000 or so distinct CDR3 sequences, roughly 34% of them appearing once. The sequences come from cultured PBMCs, collected from culture after CMV antigen stimulation. These receptors came from a human donor in good health (CMV status not recorded). Some clones in this sample may be carry-over from other donors' samples. CDR3s include the opening cysteine and the closing phenylalanine or tryptophan. The D gene is left open where the match is weak. For some rows the clone size is stated as once, few or many, or as a class when expanded; others skip it.

abundance | d_gene | j_gene | v_gene | CDR3nt | CDR3aa
few | - | TRBJ2-1 | TRBV7-2 | TGTGCCAGCAGCCCACAAGGAAATGAGCAGTTCTTC | CASSPQGNEQFF
few | TRBD1 | TRBJ2-7 | TRBV10-3 | TGTGCCATCAGAACCTCACAGGGGTACGAGCAGTACTTC | CAIRTSQGYEQYF
many | TRBD2 | TRBJ2-1 | TRBV7-2 | TGTGCCAGCAGCTTAGGGGGAGCGGGAACCTACAATGAGCAGTTCTTC | CASSLGGAGTYNEQFF
- | - | TRBJ2-1 | TRBV7-6 | TGTGCTAGCAGCTTAAACCCCGGGGCCGAAAGTAATGAGCAGTTCTTC | CASSLNPGAESNEQFF
- | - | TRBJ1-2 | TRBV6-5 | TGTGCCAGCAGCCCCGGGGGGGCTAGAGGCTACACCTTC | CASSPGGARGYTF
- | TRBD2 | TRBJ2-3 | TRBV3-1 | TGTGCCAGCAGCCAAGGACTAGCGTGGACAGATACGCAGTATTTT | CASSQGLAWTDTQYF
few | - | TRBJ2-5 | TRBV7-8 | TGTGCCAGCAGCTTACGAGGGGGAGCGGAGACCCAGTACTTC | CASSLRGGAETQYF
few | TRBD1 | TRBJ2-5 | TRBV20-1 | TGCAGTGCTGGTCAGGACAGGGGCCTACAAGAGACCCAGTACTTC | CSAGQDRGLQETQYF
- | TRBD1 | TRBJ1-1 | TRBV20-1 | TGCAGTGCTCTACCATCGGACAGGGTATGGACGGCTTTCTTT | CSALPSDRVWTAFF
few | - | TRBJ2-3 | TRBV7-6 | TGTGCCAGCAGCTTAAAATGGCTAGATACGCAGTATTTT | CASSLKWLDTQYF
- | - | TRBJ2-1 | TRBV4-1 | TGCGCCAGCAGCCAGGTACAGGGTTATGGCAATGAGCAGTTCTTC | CASSQVQGYGNEQFF
- | TRBD2 | TRBJ2-1 | TRBV5-4 | TGTGCCAGCAGCCCGGGTGGGACTAGCGCGAACAATGAGCAGTTCTTC | CASSPGGTSANNEQFF
few | - | TRBJ2-3 | TRBV7-7 | TGTGCCAGCAGCTTATTCGGCGGACTCTTAAGCACAGATACGCAGTATTTT | CASSLFGGLLSTDTQYF
- | TRBD1 | TRBJ1-5 | TRBV7-6 | TGTGCCAGCAGAATGACAGGGGACAATCAGCCCCAGCATTTT | CASRMTGDNQPQHF
- | - | TRBJ1-4 | TRBV7-9 | TGTGCCAGCAGCTTGCGACAGGTCACTAATGAAAAACTGTTTTTT | CASSLRQVTNEKLFF
- | - | TRBJ2-1 | TRBV12-3/TRBV12-4 | TGTGCCAGCAGTTTGAGGCTTCAAGGTCAGTTCTTC | CASSLRLQGQFF
- | - | TRBJ2-7 | TRBV2 | TGTGCCAGCAGTAATTCTCGGGACGGATATTACGAGCAGTACTTC | CASSNSRDGYYEQYF
few | TRBD1 | TRBJ1-2 | TRBV4-3 | TGCGCCAGCAGCCAAGAGGGGACAGGATCGAGCTACACCTTC | CASSQEGTGSSYTF
- | - | TRBJ1-5 | TRBV10-3 | TGTGCCATCAGTGAGGGCAGCAATCAGCCCCAGCATTTT | CAISEGSNQPQHF
many | TRBD1 | TRBJ2-5 | TRBV7-8 | TGTGCCAGCAGCGGAAAGACAGGGAAAGAGACCCAGTACTTC | CASSGKTGKETQYF
few | - | TRBJ2-3 | TRBV12-3/TRBV12-4 | TGTGCCAGCAGCTTAAGGGAGTTTCAGCCAGATACGCAGTATTTT | CASSLREFQPDTQYF
few | - | TRBJ2-1 | TRBV7-2 | TGTGCCAGCACCCGAGACCCCGGGTATGAGCAGTTCTTC | CASTRDPGYEQFF
many | - | TRBJ1-1 | TRBV7-2 | TGTGCCAGCAGCCGACAGATGAACACTGAAGCTTTCTTT | CASSRQMNTEAFF
once | - | TRBJ1-4 | TRBV30 | TGTGCCTGGAACCCAGGGGTTTTGAGTGAAAAACTGTTTTTT | CAWNPGVLSEKLFF
- | - | TRBJ1-1 | TRBV12-3/TRBV12-4 | TGTGCCAGCGGTGGTGCTCTGGAGACTGAAGCTTTCTTT | CASGGALETEAFF
- | TRBD2 | TRBJ2-3 | TRBV15 | TGTGCCACCAGCAGGGGACTAGCGGGCACAGATACGCAGTATTTT | CATSRGLAGTDTQYF
few | - | TRBJ1-2 | TRBV5-5 | TGTGCCAGCAGCTTGGAGATTGGGAGGAACGGCTATGGCTACACCTTC | CASSLEIGRNGYGYTF
few | TRBD1 | TRBJ1-6 | TRBV5-5 | TGTGCCAGCAGCTCTGGACAGGGAGACGCCTATAATTCACCCCTCCACTTT | CASSSGQGDAYNSPLHF
- | - | TRBJ1-2 | TRBV10-1 | TGCGCCAGCAGTGAACAGGTCGGCGGGGGCTACACCTTC | CASSEQVGGGYTF
few | - | TRBJ2-1 | TRBV11-2 | TGTGCCAGCAGTCTACAAGGTCCCAATGAGCAGTTCTTC | CASSLQGPNEQFF
- | - | TRBJ1-1 | TRBV10-1 | TGCGCCAGCAGTGACCGTAAGGGGACGAGCCCTGAAGCTTTCTTT | CASSDRKGTSPEAFF
- | - | TRBJ2-1 | TRBV9 | TGTGCCAGCAGCGTAGTAGGGTCCTACAATGAGCAGTTCTTC | CASSVVGSYNEQFF
few | - | TRBJ1-5 | TRBV28 | TGTGCCTCGAAGGCTATCGTCGGGGAGGGCAATCAGCCCCAGCATTTT | CASKAIVGEGNQPQHF
few | - | TRBJ2-5 | TRBV4-1 | TGCGCCAGCAGCCAAGTAGGGGGACGCCAAGAGACCCAGTACTTC | CASSQVGGRQETQYF
- | TRBD1 | TRBJ2-7 | TRBV6-2/TRBV6-3 | TGTGCCAGCAGTTACCCGGACAGGGTTTACGAGCAGTACTTC | CASSYPDRVYEQYF
few | - | TRBJ1-2 | TRBV7-9 | TGTGCCAGCAGCTTAGACGGGGCAAGAGGCTACACCTTC | CASSLDGARGYTF
- | - | TRBJ1-6 | TRBV7-2 | TGTGCCAGCAGCTCTGGACAGTTTAATTCACCCCTCCACTTT | CASSSGQFNSPLHF
- | - | TRBJ1-5 | TRBV6-5 | TGTGCCAGCAGTCAATTTGCAGGGCGCGGGAATCAGCCCCAGCATTTT | CASSQFAGRGNQPQHF
- | - | TRBJ2-1 | TRBV20-1 | TGCAGTGCTAGAGCCAGGGGGGTGTACAATGAGCAGTTCTTC | CSARARGVYNEQFF
few | TRBD2 | TRBJ2-2 | TRBV24-1 | TGTGCCACCAGTGATATCGTTGAAAGCGGGAGTTTCTCCGGGGAGCTGTTTTTT | CATSDIVESGSFSGELFF
few | - | TRBJ2-3 | TRBV7-3 | TGTGCCAGCAGCTTAACGTTAAGCACAGATACGCAGTATTTT | CASSLTLSTDTQYF
- | - | TRBJ1-5 | TRBV20-1 | TGCAGTGCCCTGCGGGAGGGCAATCAGCCCCAGCATTTT | CSALREGNQPQHF
- | - | TRBJ2-1 | TRBV6-2/TRBV6-3 | TGTGCCAGCAAGAAACCCGACAGCCGGGACGCCTCCACCCCCCCCTCCAATGAGCAGTTCTTC | CASKKPDSRDASTPPSNEQFF
- | TRBD2 | TRBJ2-2 | TRBV4-2 | TGTGCCAGCAGCCAGACTTGGCCAGCGGGAGACACCGGGGAGCTGTTTTTT | CASSQTWPAGDTGELFF
many | TRBD2 | TRBJ2-5 | TRBV7-2 | TGTGCCAGCAGCTTAGATGGAACTAGCGGGAAAGGGCTACAAGAGACCCAGTACTTC | CASSLDGTSGKGLQETQYF
- | TRBD1 | TRBJ2-2 | TRBV19 | TGTGCCAGTAGGGACAGGGGGAACACCGGGGAGCTGTTTTTT | CASRDRGNTGELFF
- | - | TRBJ1-3 | TRBV7-2 | TGTGCCAGCAGCCCTGGCCCCAGCTCTGGAAACACCATATATTTT | CASSPGPSSGNTIYF
- | - | TRBJ2-3 | TRBV6-2/TRBV6-3 | TGTGCCAGCAGTTACGGTTTGCTAGACACAGATACGCAGTATTTT | CASSYGLLDTDTQYF
- | TRBD1 | TRBJ2-3 | TRBV19 | TGTGCCAGTAGTATCATCCCAGGGGGCAGCGGAGATACGCAGTATTTT | CASSIIPGGSGDTQYF
few | TRBD1 | TRBJ1-1 | TRBV7-9 | TGTGCCAGCAGCTTATCGGACAGGGGGAACACTGAAGCTTTCTTT | CASSLSDRGNTEAFF
- | - | TRBJ1-1 | TRBV11-2 | TGTGCCAGCAGCGCACAGGGTGGGAGAGCTTTCTTT | CASSAQGGRAFF
- | - | TRBJ2-2 | TRBV14 | TGTGCCAGCAGCCAAGTTGTAGGTTCCGGGGAGCTGTTTTTT | CASSQVVGSGELFF
- | - | TRBJ2-5 | TRBV24-1 | TGTGCCACCAGTGATTCTGCCGGGGAGACCCAGTACTTC | CATSDSAGETQYF
few | TRBD2 | TRBJ2-1 | TRBV18 | TGTGCCAGCTCACCAACGGGAGGGGGGGAGCAGTTCTTC | CASSPTGGGEQFF
few | TRBD1 | TRBJ2-5 | TRBV7-2 | TGTGCAGAGACAGGGGGTATGGGAGAGACCCAGTACTTC | CAETGGMGETQYF
once | - | TRBJ1-5 | TRBV7-3 | TGTGCCAGCAGCGAAGACGGTGGGAGCAATCAGCCCCAGCATTTT | CASSEDGGSNQPQHF
many | - | TRBJ1-6 | TRBV4-2 | TGTGCCAGCAGCCAAGACCGGCGGGATAATTCACCCCTCCACTTT | CASSQDRRDNSPLHF
once | - | TRBJ2-5 | TRBV10-3 | TGTGCCATCAGTGAGTGGGGCGGGTCCCAAGAGACCCAGTACTTC | CAISEWGGSQETQYF
many | TRBD2 | TRBJ2-5 | TRBV18 | TGTGCCAGCTCACCAGGGACTAGCCGGCGGGAGACCCAGTACTTC | CASSPGTSRRETQYF